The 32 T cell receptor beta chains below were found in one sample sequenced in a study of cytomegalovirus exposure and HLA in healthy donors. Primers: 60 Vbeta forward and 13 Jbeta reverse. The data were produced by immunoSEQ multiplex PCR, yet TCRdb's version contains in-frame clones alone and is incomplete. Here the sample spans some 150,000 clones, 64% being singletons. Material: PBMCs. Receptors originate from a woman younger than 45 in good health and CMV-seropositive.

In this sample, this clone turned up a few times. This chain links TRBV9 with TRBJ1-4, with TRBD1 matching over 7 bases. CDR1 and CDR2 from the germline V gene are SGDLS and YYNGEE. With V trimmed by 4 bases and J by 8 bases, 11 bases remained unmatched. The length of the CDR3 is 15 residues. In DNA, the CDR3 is TGTGCCAGCAGCACCCAACTGACAGGGATCGAAAAACTGTTTTTT. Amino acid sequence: CASSTQLTGIEKLFF.

CDR3 coding DNA: TGTGCCAGCAGTTCCCCGTTAGCGGGAGGAATCCATGAGCAGTTCTTC. It translates to CASSSPLAGGIHEQFF. V gene TRBV6-5 combines with J gene TRBJ2-1, with 10 bases lining up with TRBD2. The CDR3 runs to 16 residues. The germline gives CDR1 MNHEY, CDR2 SVGAGI. V shed 4 bases and J 8 bases; nucleotides not matched to a gene: 11.

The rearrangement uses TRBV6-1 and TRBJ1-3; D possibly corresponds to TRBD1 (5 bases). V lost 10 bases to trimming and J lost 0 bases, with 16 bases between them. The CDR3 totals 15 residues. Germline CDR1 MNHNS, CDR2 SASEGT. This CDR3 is CATSTGADSGNTIYF. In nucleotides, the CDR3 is TGTGCCACCTCCACTGGGGCAGACTCTGGAAACACCATATATTTT.

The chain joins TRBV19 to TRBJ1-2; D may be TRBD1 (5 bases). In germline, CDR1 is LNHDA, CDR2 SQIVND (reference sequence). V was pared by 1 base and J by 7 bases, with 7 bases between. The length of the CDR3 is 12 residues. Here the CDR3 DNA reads TGTGCCAGTAGTATAGTTCAGGGTGGCTACACCTTC. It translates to CASSIVQGGYTF.

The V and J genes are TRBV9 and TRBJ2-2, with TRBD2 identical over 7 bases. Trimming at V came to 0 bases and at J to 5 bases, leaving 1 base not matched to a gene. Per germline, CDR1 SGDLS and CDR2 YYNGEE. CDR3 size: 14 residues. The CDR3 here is CASSVGSGTGELFF. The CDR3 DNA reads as TGTGCCAGCAGCGTAGGTAGCGGGACCGGGGAGCTGTTTTTT.

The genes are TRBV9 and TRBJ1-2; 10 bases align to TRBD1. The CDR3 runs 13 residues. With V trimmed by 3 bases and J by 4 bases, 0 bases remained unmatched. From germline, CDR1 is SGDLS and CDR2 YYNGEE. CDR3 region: CASSGQGAYGYTF. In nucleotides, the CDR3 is TGTGCCAGCAGCGGACAGGGGGCCTATGGCTACACCTTC.

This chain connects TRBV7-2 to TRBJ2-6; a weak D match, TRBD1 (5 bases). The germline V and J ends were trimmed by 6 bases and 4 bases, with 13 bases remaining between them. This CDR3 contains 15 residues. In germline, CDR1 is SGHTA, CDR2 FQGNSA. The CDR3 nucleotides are TGTGCCAGCAGTGTACAGGATTCAGGGGCCAACGTCCTGACTTTC. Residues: CASSVQDSGANVLTF.

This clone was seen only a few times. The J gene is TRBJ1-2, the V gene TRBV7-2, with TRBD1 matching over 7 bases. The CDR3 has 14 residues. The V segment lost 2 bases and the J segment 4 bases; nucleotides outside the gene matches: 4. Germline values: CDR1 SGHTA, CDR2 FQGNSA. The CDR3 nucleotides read TGTGCCAGCAGCTTATGGACAGGCAGCTATGGCTACACCTTC. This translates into CASSLWTGSYGYTF.

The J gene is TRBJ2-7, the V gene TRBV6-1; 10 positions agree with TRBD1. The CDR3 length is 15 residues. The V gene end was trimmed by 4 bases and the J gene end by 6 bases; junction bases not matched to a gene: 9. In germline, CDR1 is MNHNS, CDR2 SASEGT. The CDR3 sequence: CASSGHDRGPREQYF. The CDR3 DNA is TGTGCCAGCAGTGGTCATGACAGGGGGCCCCGCGAGCAGTACTTC.

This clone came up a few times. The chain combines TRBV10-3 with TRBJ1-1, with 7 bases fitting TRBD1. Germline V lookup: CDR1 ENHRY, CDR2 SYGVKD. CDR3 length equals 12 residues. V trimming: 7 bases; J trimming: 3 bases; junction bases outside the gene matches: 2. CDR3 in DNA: TGTGCCATCACCGACAGGGACACTGAAGCTTTCTTT. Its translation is CAITDRDTEAFF.

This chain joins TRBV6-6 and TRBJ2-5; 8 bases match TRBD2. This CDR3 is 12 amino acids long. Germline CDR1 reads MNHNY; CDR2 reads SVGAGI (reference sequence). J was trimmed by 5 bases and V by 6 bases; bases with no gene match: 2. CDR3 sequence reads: CASRRLAETQYF. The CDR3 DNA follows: TGTGCCAGCAGGAGACTAGCGGAGACCCAGTACTTC.

Here the CDR3 DNA reads TGTGCCAGCAGCTCGCAGGGGGCGAAGTCACCCCTCCACTTT. Translated, it gives CASSSQGAKSPLHF. V and J are TRBV5-6 and TRBJ1-6; 8 nucleotides align to TRBD1. With 3 bases clipped from V and 10 bases from J, the junction kept 6 bases outside the gene matches. The V gene's germline CDR1 is SGHDT and CDR2 YYEEEE. The CDR3 contains 14 residues.

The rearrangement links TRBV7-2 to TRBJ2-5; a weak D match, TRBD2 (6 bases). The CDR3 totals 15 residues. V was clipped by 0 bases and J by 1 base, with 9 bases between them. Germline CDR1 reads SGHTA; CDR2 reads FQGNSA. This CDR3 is CASSLASGSQETQYF. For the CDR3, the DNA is TGTGCCAGCAGCTTAGCTAGCGGTAGCCAAGAGACCCAGTACTTC.

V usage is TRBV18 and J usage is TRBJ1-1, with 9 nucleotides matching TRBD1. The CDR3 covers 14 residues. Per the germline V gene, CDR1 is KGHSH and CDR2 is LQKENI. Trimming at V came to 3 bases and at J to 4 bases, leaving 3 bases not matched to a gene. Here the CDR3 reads CASSPDRGVTEAFF. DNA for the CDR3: TGTGCCAGCTCACCCGACAGGGGGGTCACTGAAGCTTTCTTT. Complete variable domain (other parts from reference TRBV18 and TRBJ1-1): NAGVMQNPRHLVRRRGQEARLRCSPMKGHSHVYWYRQLPEEGLKFMVYLQKENIIDESGMPKERFSAEFPKEGPSILRIQQVVRGDSAAYFCASSPDRGVTEAFFGQGTRLTVV.

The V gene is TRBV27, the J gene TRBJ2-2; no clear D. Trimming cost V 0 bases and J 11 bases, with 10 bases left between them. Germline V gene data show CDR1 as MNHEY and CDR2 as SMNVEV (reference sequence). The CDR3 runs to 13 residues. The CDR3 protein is CASSLSLGRELFF. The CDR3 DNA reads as TGTGCCAGCAGTTTATCGCTCGGTCGTGAGCTGTTTTTT.

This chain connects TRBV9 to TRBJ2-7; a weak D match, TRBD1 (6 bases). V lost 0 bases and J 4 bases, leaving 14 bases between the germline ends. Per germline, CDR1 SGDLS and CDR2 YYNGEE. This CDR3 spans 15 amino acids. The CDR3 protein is CASSVAPTGSYEQYF. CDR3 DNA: TGTGCCAGCAGCGTAGCACCGACAGGTTCGTACGAGCAGTACTTC.

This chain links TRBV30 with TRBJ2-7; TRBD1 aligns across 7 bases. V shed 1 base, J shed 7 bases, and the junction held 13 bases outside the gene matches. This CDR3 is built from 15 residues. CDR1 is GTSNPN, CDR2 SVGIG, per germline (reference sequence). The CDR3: CAWSAQGIVVREQYF. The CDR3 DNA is TGTGCCTGGAGTGCACAGGGGATTGTAGTTCGGGAGCAGTACTTC. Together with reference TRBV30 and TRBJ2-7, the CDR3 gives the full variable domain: SQTIHQWPATLVQPVGSPLSLECTVEGTSNPNLYWYRQAAGRGLQLLFYSVGIGQISSEVPQNLSASRPQDRQFILSSKKLLLSDSGFYLCAWSAQGIVVREQYFGPGTRLTVT.

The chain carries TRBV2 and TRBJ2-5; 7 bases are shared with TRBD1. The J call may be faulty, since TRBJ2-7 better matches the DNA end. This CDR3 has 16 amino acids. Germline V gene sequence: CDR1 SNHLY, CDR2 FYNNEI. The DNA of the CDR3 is TGTGCCAGCAGTGAAGCCGGGACAGATACTTCCTACGAGCAGTACTTC. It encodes CASSEAGTDTSYEQYF.

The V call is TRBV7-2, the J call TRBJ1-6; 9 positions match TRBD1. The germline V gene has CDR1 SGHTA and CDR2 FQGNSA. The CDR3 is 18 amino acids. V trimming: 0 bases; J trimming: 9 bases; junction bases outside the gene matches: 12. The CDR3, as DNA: TGTGCCAGCAGCTTAGCGTATCTTCCGGGACAGGGAAGTTCACCCCTCCACTTT. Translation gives CASSLAYLPGQGSSPLHF.

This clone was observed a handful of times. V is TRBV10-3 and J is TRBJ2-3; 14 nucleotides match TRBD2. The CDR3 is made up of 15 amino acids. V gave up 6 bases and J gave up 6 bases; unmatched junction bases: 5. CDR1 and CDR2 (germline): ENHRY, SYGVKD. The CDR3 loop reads CAISETSGGADTQYF. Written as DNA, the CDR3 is TGTGCCATCAGCGAGACTAGCGGGGGGGCGGATACGCAGTATTTT.

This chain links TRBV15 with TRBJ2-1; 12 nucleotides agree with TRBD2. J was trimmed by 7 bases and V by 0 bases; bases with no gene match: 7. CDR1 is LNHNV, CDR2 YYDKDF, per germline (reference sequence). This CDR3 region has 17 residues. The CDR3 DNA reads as TGTGCCACCAGCAGAGATAGACTAGCGGGAGAGAGGAATGAGCAGTTCTTC. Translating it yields CATSRDRLAGERNEQFF.

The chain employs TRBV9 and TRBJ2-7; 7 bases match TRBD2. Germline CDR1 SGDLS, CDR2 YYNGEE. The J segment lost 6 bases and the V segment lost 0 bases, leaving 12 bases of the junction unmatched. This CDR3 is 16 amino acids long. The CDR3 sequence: CASSVVGGSGYSEQYF. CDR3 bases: TGTGCCAGCAGCGTAGTCGGGGGTAGCGGGTATTCCGAGCAGTACTTC.

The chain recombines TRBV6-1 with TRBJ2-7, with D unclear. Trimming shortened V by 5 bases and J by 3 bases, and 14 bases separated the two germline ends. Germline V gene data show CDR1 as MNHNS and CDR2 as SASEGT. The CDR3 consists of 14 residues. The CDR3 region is CASSFSTSNYEQYF. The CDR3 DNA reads TGTGCCAGCAGTTTTAGCACTTCCAACTACGAGCAGTACTTC.

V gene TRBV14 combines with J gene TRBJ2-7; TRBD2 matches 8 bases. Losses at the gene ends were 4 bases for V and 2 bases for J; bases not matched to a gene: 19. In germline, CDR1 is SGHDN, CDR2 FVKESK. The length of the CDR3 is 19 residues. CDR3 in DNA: TGTGCCAGCAGCCGCCTACCCGGGACACCGGGGGGGGTAACCTACGAGCAGTACTTC. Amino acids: CASSRLPGTPGGVTYEQYF.

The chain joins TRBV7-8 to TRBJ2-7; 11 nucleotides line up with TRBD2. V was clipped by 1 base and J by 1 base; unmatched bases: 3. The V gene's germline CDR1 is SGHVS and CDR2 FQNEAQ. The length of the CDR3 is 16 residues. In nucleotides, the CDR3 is TGTGCCAGCAGCTTAGTGGCTAGCGGGGGGTCCTACGAGCAGTACTTC. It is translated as CASSLVASGGSYEQYF.

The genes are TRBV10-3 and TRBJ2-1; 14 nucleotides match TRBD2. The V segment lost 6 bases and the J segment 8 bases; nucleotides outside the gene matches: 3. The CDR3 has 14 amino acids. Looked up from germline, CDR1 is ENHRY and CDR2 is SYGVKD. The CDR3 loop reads CAIRGLAGVDEQFF. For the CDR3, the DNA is TGTGCCATCAGGGGACTAGCGGGGGTGGATGAGCAGTTCTTC.

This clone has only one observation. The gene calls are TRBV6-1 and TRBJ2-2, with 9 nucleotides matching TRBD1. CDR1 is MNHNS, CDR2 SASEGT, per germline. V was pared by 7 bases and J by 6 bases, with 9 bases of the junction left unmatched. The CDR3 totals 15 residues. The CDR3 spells CASTPGQGWAGELFF. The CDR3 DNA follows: TGTGCCAGCACCCCGGGACAGGGTTGGGCCGGGGAGCTGTTTTTT.

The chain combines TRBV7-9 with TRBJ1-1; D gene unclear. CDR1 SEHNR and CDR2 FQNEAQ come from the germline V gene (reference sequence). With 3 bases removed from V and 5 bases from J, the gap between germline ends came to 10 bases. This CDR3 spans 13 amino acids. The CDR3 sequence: CASSLGSGTEAFF. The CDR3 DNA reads TGTGCCAGCAGCTTGGGGAGTGGAACTGAAGCTTTCTTT.

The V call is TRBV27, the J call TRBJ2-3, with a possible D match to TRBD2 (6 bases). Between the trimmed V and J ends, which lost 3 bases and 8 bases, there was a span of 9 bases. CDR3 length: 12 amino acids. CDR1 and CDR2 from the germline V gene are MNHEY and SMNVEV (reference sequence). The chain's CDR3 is CASSLGGTTQYF. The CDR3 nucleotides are TGTGCCAGCAGTTTGGGGGGTACTACGCAGTATTTT.

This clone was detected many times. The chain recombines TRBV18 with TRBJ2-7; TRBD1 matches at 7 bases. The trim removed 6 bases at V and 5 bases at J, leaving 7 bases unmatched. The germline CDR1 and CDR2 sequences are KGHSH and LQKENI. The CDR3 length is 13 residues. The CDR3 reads CASSSTGFDEQYF. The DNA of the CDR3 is TGTGCCAGCTCCTCGACAGGGTTCGACGAGCAGTACTTC.

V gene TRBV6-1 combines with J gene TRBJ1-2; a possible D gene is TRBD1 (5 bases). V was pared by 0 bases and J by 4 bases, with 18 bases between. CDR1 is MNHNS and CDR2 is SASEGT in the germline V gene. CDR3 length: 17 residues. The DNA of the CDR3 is TGTGCCAGCAGTGAAGCTGTTGCGGGGTCGAGGGGCTATGGCTACACCTTC. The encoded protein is CASSEAVAGSRGYGYTF.

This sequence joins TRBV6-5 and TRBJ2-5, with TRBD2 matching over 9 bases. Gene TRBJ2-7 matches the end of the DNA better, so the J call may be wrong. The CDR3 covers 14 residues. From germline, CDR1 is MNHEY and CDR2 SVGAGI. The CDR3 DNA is TGTGCCAGCAGTTCGGGACTAGCAACGAGCGAGCAGTACTTC. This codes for CASSSGLATSEQYF.